Given below is one T cell receptor beta chain in context. Adults between roughly 18 and 95 years of age took part from under 25 US areas. Clinical history reported by participants formed the basis on which cohorts were assigned. This specimen belongs to a study of blood T cell repertoires in COVID-19. Study in general: Cohort 3 recovered donors had two negative PCRs, clearance, or symptom resolution. There were acute and convalescent COVID-19 samples, and they came from the United States, Italy and Spain.

The CDR3 totals 16 residues. Per the germline V gene, CDR1 is MNHEY and CDR2 is SVGAGI. V was shortened by 3 bases and J by 7 bases, with 16 bases between the two germline ends. Assay used: immunoSEQ multiplex PCR; TCRdb lists only in-frame clones, some missing. The sample includes some 330,000 clones, around 87% of them seen just once. V is TRBV6-5 and J is TRBJ1-6; D is possibly TRBD1 (6 bases). Sequences were obtained from PBMCs or T cells enriched from blood (not recorded which). The TCR sequence derives from a man in his forties or fifties in a cohort exposed to, infected with or recovered from COVID-19 (not recorded which). The CDR3 is CASSYSDRLGNSPLHF. In DNA form, the CDR3 reads TGTGCCAGCAGTTATTCCGACAGGCTGGGAAATTCACCCCTCCACTTT.